Listed below are T cell receptor beta chains from one sample, sequenced in a study of blood T cell repertoires in COVID-19. Assay: immunoSEQ multiplex PCR; the TCRdb copy retains only in-frame clones and omits some. The sample records some 320,000 clones, more than 70% being singletons. Sequences were obtained from PBMCs or T cells enriched from blood (not recorded which). These receptors were collected from a woman in her thirties who had recovered from COVID-19. Both conserved end residues are part of each CDR3. A D gene is named only where the DNA matches it firmly. Clone size is given for some rows only: seen once, a few or many times, or a class if the clone is expanded.

v_call	d_call	j_call	clone_size	cdr3_aa	cdr3_nt
TRBV5-4	TRBD1	TRBJ1-2	-	CASSLDGTGFNYGYTF	TGTGCCAGCAGCTTGGACGGGACAGGTTTTAACTATGGCTACACCTTC
TRBV19	-	TRBJ2-7	few	CASTPDRDHEQYF	TGTGCCAGTACCCCGGACAGAGACCACGAGCAGTACTTC
TRBV7-9	TRBD2	TRBJ2-1	-	CASSLAAGAYNEQFF	TGTGCCAGCAGCTTAGCGGCGGGGGCCTACAATGAGCAGTTCTTC
TRBV6-5	-	TRBJ1-2	-	CASSYSAGGGGYTF	TGTGCCAGCAGTTACTCGGCGGGGGGCGGTGGCTACACCTTC
TRBV29-1	-	TRBJ1-4	-	CSVEDRGSATNEKLFF	TGCAGCGTTGAAGATAGGGGGAGTGCAACTAATGAAAAACTGTTTTTT
TRBV6-6	TRBD1	TRBJ1-2	-	CASHRGAGGNYGYTF	TGTGCCTCCCACAGGGGGGCAGGGGGCAACTATGGCTACACCTTC
TRBV14	TRBD1	TRBJ1-1	-	CASSQERTGWLNTEAFF	TGTGCCAGCAGCCAAGAACGGACAGGGTGGTTGAACACTGAAGCTTTCTTT
TRBV5-1	-	TRBJ1-6	few	CASSRGGNNSPLHF	TGCGCCAGCAGCCGGGGAGGGAATAATTCACCCCTCCACTTT
TRBV28	TRBD1	TRBJ1-2	-	CASHRTGRSYGYTF	TGTGCCAGCCATAGGACAGGGCGCTCCTATGGCTACACCTTC
TRBV28	-	TRBJ1-4	-	CASTGGGTNEKLFF	TGTGCCAGCACTGGGGGGGGAACTAATGAAAAACTGTTTTTT
TRBV21-1	-	TRBJ2-7	-	CASTADPPPGYEQYF	TGTGCCAGCACCGCGGATCCCCCCCCCGGATACGAGCAGTACTTC
TRBV5-1	-	TRBJ1-2	-	CASSLRYSMGYGGNGYTF	TGCGCCAGCAGCTTGCGGTACTCGATGGGCTATGGGGGGAATGGCTACACCTTC
TRBV2	TRBD1	TRBJ1-6	-	CASSSRTGGYSPLHF	TGTGCCAGCAGTTCAAGGACAGGGGGCTATTCACCCCTCCACTTT